This TCR beta chain was recovered during a study of follicular helper T cells after annual influenza vaccination. Findings and caveats of the study: Each annual vaccination recalled recurring oligoclonal ICOS+CD38+ cTfh clonotypes.

About this clone: Its antigen is not known.

Sample time point: 2015-2016 season, 7 days after influenza vaccination. Vaccine contraindications, substance abuse, HIV/AIDS, active malignancy and active illness excluded donors. Clones were sequenced by immunoSEQ multiplex PCR, and TCRdb holds only the in-frame ones, with some missing. The repertoire holds 2,000 to 2,500 clones, with more than 80% as singletons. With V trimmed by 2 bases and J by 5 bases, 6 bases remained unmatched. The CDR3 consists of 16 residues. CDR1 is SGHVS, CDR2 FQNEAQ, per germline. The specimen was CXCR5+ CD38- circulating T follicular helper cells from blood, collected 7 days after influenza vaccination. The subset here: circulating Tfh, non-naive CD4+CXCR5+PD-1+ (ICOS+CD38+ or ICOS-CD38-). The rearrangement links TRBV7-8 to TRBJ1-4, with 9 bases that match TRBD1. This sequence was found in an adult who received the influenza vaccine. CDR3 nucleotide sequence: TGTGCCAGCAGCTTATCGCCGGGACAGGGAAATGAAAAACTGTTTTTT. Its translation is CASSLSPGQGNEKLFF. The whole variable domain, filled in from reference TRBV7-8 and TRBJ1-4, reads GAGVSQSPRYKVAKRGQDVALRCDPISGHVSLFWYQQALGQGPEFLTYFQNEAQLDKSGLPSDRFFAERPEGSVSTLKIQRTQQEDSAVYLCASSLSPGQGNEKLFFGSGTQLSVL.